This TCR beta chain is drawn from a study of blood T cell repertoires in COVID-19 (dated by TCRdb to 2019 to 2021). About the study as a whole: Recovered participants in ImmuneRACE Cohort 3 were defined by two consecutive negative NP/OP PCR tests, clearance by a healthcare professional, or resolution of symptoms. Samples came from the ongoing ImmuneRACE study (first 160 participants) plus 1,254 subjects from 6 global collaborators. Samples covering the acute and convalescent phases of COVID-19 were provided by collaborators in the United States, Italy and Spain. The prospective study material was composed of cDNA or gDNA derived from T cells, B-cell-depleted T cells, or PBMCs. Sample metadata almost always included a de-identified subject ID, COVID-19 status, age in years and sex. Where available, HLA class I and class II types were taken from metadata supplied by the sample provider and were not determined by assay-based typing. The dataset comprised deeply sampled blood TCRbeta repertoires from subjects exposed to, actively infected with, or recovered from COVID-19. The repertoires were made available in a free public database intended to serve as a resource for research on the immune response to SARS-CoV-2.

Participants in the prospective study were enrolled through a virtual design, were aged roughly 18 to 100 years, and lived in roughly 24 United States geographic areas. In the prospective study, participants were assigned to cohorts based on the clinical history participants reported in a screening survey and a study questionnaire. Each participant in the prospective study had whole blood, serum and a nasopharyngeal or oropharyngeal swab collected by mobile phlebotomists. Over an approximately 2-month period, participants in the prospective study had the option of providing additional blood draws and questionnaires. Before DNA extraction, blood samples from the prospective study were shipped at room temperature or frozen. This clone was seen just once. Its antigen is unknown. Base-call qualities are not available, and no considerably larger clone is one nucleotide away. The CDR3 spans 18 residues, from the cysteine through the phenylalanine. Solely the CDR3 DNA is kept, with 54 bases framed from the first base. The germline V gene supplies CDR1 SGDLS and CDR2 YYNGEE. From V the trimming removes 0 bases and from J it removes 7 bases, while the gene matches leave 15 bases of the junction unaccounted for.

TCRbeta CDR3 regions were amplified from genomic DNA by means of the immunoSEQ Assay, a bias-controlled multiplex PCR. In the source study's methods: Nucleated cell counts per sample were estimated from amplification of reference gene primers within the assay. Sequence reads were collapsed and filtered to measure the absolute abundance of every unique TCRbeta CDR3 rearrangement. For each sample, productive Simpson clonality was calculated as the square root of Simpson's diversity index across productive rearrangements. TCRdb stores this immuneACCESS table with in-frame sequences only. Part of the clones is absent; in the studies checked, under half of the shortfall reflects unresolved V genes, and no reason is known for the rest. V and J calls and clone size are those listed in that table; D and trimming were worked out from the DNA. The table for this sample lists approximately 190,000 clones; about 86% of them were counted only once. The top ten clonotypes cover 20% to 25% of the sample.

The full study reports these points: How much clinical and demographic metadata was included differed by source and by participant, and the metadata was provided uncurated.

The chain uses TRBV9 and TRBJ1-2; 10 nucleotides in the junction match TRBD1. Sequencing used PBMCs or T cells enriched from blood (not recorded which). The TCR sequence derives from a woman in her 40s in a cohort exposed to, infected with or recovered from COVID-19 (not recorded which). The DNA reads TGTGCCAGCAGCGTAGCCTCTCCGCGGGACAGGGGAGGATTTGGCTACACCTTC. This encodes CASSVASPRDRGGFGYTF.